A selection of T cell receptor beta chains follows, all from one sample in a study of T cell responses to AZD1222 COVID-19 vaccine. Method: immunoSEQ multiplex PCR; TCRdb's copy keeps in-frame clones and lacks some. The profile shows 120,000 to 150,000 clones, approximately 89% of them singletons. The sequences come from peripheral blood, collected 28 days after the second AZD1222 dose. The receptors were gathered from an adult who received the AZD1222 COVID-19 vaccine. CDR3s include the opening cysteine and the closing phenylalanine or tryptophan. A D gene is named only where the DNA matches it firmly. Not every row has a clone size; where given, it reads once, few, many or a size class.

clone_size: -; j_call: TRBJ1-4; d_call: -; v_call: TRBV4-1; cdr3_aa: CASSPMTSGSVEKLFF; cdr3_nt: TGCGCCAGCAGCCCGATGACCTCCGGGTCTGTGGAAAAACTGTTTTTT
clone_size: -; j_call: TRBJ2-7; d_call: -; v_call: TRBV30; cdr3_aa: CAWSVGGTMGEQYF; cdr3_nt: TGTGCCTGGAGTGTTGGGGGAACGATGGGCGAGCAGTACTTC
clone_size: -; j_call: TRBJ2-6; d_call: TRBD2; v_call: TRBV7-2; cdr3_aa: CASPAGSANVLTF; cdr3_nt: TGTGCCAGCCCAGCGGGGAGCGCCAACGTCCTGACTTTC
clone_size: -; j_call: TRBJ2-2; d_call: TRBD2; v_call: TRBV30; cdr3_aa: CAWISYSSGRTGELFF; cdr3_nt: TGTGCCTGGATTAGCTACTCTAGCGGGAGAACCGGGGAGCTGTTTTTT
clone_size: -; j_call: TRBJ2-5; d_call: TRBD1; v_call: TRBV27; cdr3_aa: CASSPGTVLRETQYF; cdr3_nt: TGTGCCAGCAGCCCCGGGACAGTTTTGAGAGAGACCCAGTACTTC
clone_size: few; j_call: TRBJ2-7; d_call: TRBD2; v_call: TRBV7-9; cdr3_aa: CASRDGTSGSYEQYF; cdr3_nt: TGTGCCAGCAGAGATGGGACTAGCGGGAGTTACGAGCAGTACTTC
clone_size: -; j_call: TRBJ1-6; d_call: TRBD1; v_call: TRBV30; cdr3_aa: CAWSTGTGSQGLHF; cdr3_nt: TGTGCCTGGAGTACCGGGACAGGGTCACAGGGCCTCCACTTT
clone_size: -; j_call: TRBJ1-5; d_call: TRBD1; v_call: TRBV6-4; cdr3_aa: CASRDRGDSNQPQHF; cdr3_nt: TGTGCCAGCAGAGACAGGGGGGATAGCAATCAGCCCCAGCATTTT
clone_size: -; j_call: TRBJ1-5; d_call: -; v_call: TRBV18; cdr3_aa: CATAQGTNQPQHF; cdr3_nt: TGTGCCACCGCACAGGGTACCAATCAGCCCCAGCATTTT
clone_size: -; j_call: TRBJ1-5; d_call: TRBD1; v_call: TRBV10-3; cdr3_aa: CAIRGTDKQPQHF; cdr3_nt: TGTGCCATCAGAGGGACAGATAAACAGCCCCAGCATTTT
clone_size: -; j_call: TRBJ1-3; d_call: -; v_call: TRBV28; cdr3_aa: CASSLSPARFSGNTIYF; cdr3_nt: TGTGCCAGCAGTTTATCTCCGGCCAGATTCTCTGGAAACACCATATATTTT
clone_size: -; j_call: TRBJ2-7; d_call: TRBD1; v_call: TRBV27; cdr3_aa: CASSFGQGYEQYF; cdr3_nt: TGTGCCAGCAGTTTCGGACAGGGCTACGAGCAGTACTTC
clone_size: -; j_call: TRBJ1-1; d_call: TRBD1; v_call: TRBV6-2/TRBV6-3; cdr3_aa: CASSKTGATLNTEAFF; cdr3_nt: TGTGCCAGCAGTAAGACAGGGGCGACTTTGAACACTGAAGCTTTCTTT
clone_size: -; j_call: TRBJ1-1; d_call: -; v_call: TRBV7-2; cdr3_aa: CASSSAPTVNTEAFF; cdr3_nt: TGTGCCAGCAGCTCGGCCCCGACCGTGAACACTGAAGCTTTCTTT